Ten or more counts support the clone carrying this T cell receptor (beta chain). Antigen: not known. This sample was included in a study of T cells after yellow fever vaccination. Study observations and caveats: The presence of abundant clonotypes contaminating from the bulk population was possible in FACS-sorted repertoires.

With 8 bases removed from V and 0 bases from J, the gap between germline ends came to 15 bases. The germline V gene encodes CDR1 SGHRS and CDR2 YFSETQ. This CDR3 spans 16 amino acids. A process of 5'RACE template switching, which added a universal primer site and UMIs, was used to make TCR cDNA. One entry per CDR3 protein, called by TCRdb with MiXCR from the 5' RACE reads. Of over 110,000 distinct CDR3 sequences listed, about 7.7% are singletons. The TCR sequence derives from a man aged 25 to 40 who received the YFV17D yellow fever vaccine. The sequencing used CD4+ T cells sorted from PBMCs, collected 5 days after the yellow fever booster vaccination. The chain has TRBV5-1 and TRBJ2-6, with D perhaps assigned TRBD1 or TRBD2 (5 bases each). The CDR3 spells CASQRGSDSGANVLTF. For the CDR3, the DNA is TGCGCCAGTCAGAGGGGCAGCGACTCTGGGGCCAACGTCCTGACTTTC.